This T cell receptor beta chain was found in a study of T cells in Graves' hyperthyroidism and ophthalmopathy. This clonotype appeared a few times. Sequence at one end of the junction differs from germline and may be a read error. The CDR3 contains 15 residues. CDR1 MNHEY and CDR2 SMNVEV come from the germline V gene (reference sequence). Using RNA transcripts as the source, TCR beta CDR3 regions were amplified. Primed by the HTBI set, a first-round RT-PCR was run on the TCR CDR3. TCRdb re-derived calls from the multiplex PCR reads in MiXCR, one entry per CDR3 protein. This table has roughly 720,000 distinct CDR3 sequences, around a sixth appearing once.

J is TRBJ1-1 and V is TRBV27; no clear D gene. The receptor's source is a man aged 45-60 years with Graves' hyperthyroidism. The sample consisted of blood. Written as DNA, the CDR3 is TGTGCAAGCACCTTAAATCGTGCAATGAACAATGAAGCTTTCTTT. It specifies CASTLNRAMNNEAFF.